The 9 T cell receptor beta chains listed next were all sequenced from one sample in a study of OX40 agonist ivuxolimab in advanced cancers. Assay: immunoSEQ multiplex PCR; the TCRdb copy retains only in-frame clones and omits some. The table records 55,000 to 70,000 clones, roughly 90% of them present only once. The sequences come from CD4+ or CD8+ T cells sorted from blood, collected in a trial of the OX40 agonist ivuxolimab. The receptors were sampled from an adult with an advanced solid tumor such as melanoma, head and neck, liver or kidney cancer.

The genes are TRBV4-3 and TRBJ2-7; D is possibly TRBD1 (5 bases). Between the trimmed V and J ends, which lost 0 bases and 3 bases, there was a span of 15 bases. CDR1 and CDR2 (germline): LGHNA, YSLEER. This CDR3 region has 16 residues. The DNA of the CDR3 is TGCGCCAGCAGCCAAGATTTCCAGGGTGGGGACTACGAGCAGTACTTC. It encodes CASSQDFQGGDYEQYF.

The V and J genes are TRBV25-1 and TRBJ2-4; D gene ambiguous. V lost 3 bases to trimming and J lost 8 bases, with 11 bases between them. The germline CDR1 and CDR2 sequences are MGHDK and SYGVNS. The CDR3 sequence is 13 residues long. CDR3 sequence: CASSDSRPDIQYF. CDR3 sequence (DNA): TGTGCCAGCAGTGACTCCCGGCCGGACATTCAGTACTTC.

The gene calls are TRBV6-1 and TRBJ1-5; TRBD1 agrees at 11 bases. Germline CDR1 is MNHNS and CDR2 is SASEGT. There are 15 residues in the CDR3. Trimming removed 4 bases from V and 6 bases from J; junction bases left unmatched: 5. The DNA for the CDR3 is TGTGCCAGCAGTGTTCGGACAGGGGGCATTCAGCCCCAGCATTTT. Protein sequence: CASSVRTGGIQPQHF.

This chain links TRBV28 with TRBJ2-1; tentatively, D is TRBD2 (6 bases). Germline loops: CDR1 MDHEN, CDR2 SYDVKM. Trimming took 7 bases from V and 2 from J, leaving 9 bases between them. The CDR3 loop spans 13 amino acids. This CDR3 is CASTSETYNEQFF. In DNA form, the CDR3 reads TGTGCCAGCACTAGCGAGACCTACAATGAGCAGTTCTTC.

V is TRBV4-1 and J is TRBJ1-2; D is perhaps TRBD1 (6 bases). The V end lost 3 bases, the J end lost 8 bases, and 16 bases lay between the germline ends. In germline, CDR1 is MGHRA, CDR2 YSYEKL. This CDR3 spans 14 amino acids. Here the CDR3 reads CASSHPPTGSGYTF. CDR3 DNA: TGCGCCAGCAGCCACCCACCGACAGGATCCGGCTACACCTTC.

This rearrangement joins TRBV19 to TRBJ1-2, with 8 bases identical to TRBD1. The CDR3 totals 15 residues. The V and J ends lost 3 bases and 2 bases, in that order; junction bases with no gene match: 5. CDR1 is LNHDA, CDR2 SQIVND, per germline (reference sequence). This CDR3 is CASSIGGDRNYGYTF. The CDR3 DNA sequence: TGTGCCAGTAGTATCGGAGGGGACAGGAACTATGGCTACACCTTC.

This clone was seen only once. The chain uses TRBV28 and TRBJ2-3, with D unclear. Germline CDR1 is MDHEN and CDR2 is SYDVKM. The CDR3 totals 12 residues. V lost 5 bases to trimming and J lost 4 bases, with 7 bases between them. As DNA, the CDR3 is TGTGCCAGCAGTCGAGAGGCAGATACGCAGTATTTT. This encodes CASSREADTQYF.

The genes are TRBV19 and TRBJ2-6, with 10 bases aligning to TRBD2. J lost 0 bases, V lost 5 bases, and 7 bases had no gene match. The CDR3 has 18 residues. Looked up from germline, CDR1 is LNHDA and CDR2 is SQIVND (reference sequence). The CDR3 here is CASSSQSGGGSGANVLTF. DNA of the CDR3: TGTGCCAGTAGTTCGCAAAGCGGGGGGGGCTCTGGGGCCAACGTCCTGACTTTC.

The chain recombines TRBV7-2 with TRBJ2-7; tentatively, D is TRBD1 (6 bases). Trimming removed 6 bases at V and 5 bases at J, with 11 bases between. Looked up from germline, CDR1 is SGHTA and CDR2 is FQGNSA. CDR3 size: 12 residues. The CDR3 sequence: CASSTGIDEQYF. The CDR3 coding sequence is TGTGCCAGCAGTACAGGGATCGACGAGCAGTACTTC. Full variable domain (outside the CDR3, taken from reference TRBV7-2 and TRBJ2-7): GAGVSQSPSNKVTEKGKDVELRCDPISGHTALYWYRQSLGQGLEFLIYFQGNSAPDKSGLPSDRFSAERTGGSVSTLTIQRTQQEDSAVYLCASSTGIDEQYFGPGTRLTVT.